Following are 13 T cell receptor beta chains from one sample sequenced in a study of blood T cell repertoires in COVID-19. The data were produced by immunoSEQ multiplex PCR, yet TCRdb's version contains in-frame clones alone and is incomplete. This table holds over 200,000 clones, roughly four fifths found once. Sequencing used PBMCs or T cells enriched from blood (not recorded which). The receptors stem from a man aged 35 to 55 who had recovered from COVID-19.

This chain uses TRBV10-1 with TRBJ2-1; 11 bases align to TRBD1. The V gene's germline CDR1 is WNHNN and CDR2 SYGVQD (reference sequence). This CDR3 comprises 14 residues. V trimming: 5 bases; J trimming: 6 bases; junction bases outside the gene matches: 3. For the CDR3, the DNA is TGCGCCAGCAGTTCCGGGACAGGGGGCAATGAGCAGTTCTTC. Protein product: CASSSGTGGNEQFF.

V is TRBV5-8 and J is TRBJ1-6; 8 nucleotides align to TRBD1. V lost 0 bases and J lost 12; bases outside the gene matches: 8. Germline-derived CDR1 and CDR2 are SGHTS and YDEGEE. The CDR3 has 15 amino acids. As DNA, the CDR3 is TGTGCCAGCAGCTTGGCGGGGACAGGTTGGAGACCCCTCCACTTT. It encodes CASSLAGTGWRPLHF.

The rearrangement links TRBV5-1 to TRBJ1-2; TRBD1 matches at 9 bases. The J segment lost 6 bases and the V segment lost 3 bases, leaving 6 bases of the junction unmatched. The CDR3 consists of 14 residues. CDR1 SGHRS and CDR2 YFSETQ come from the germline V gene. CDR3 region: CASSSGQGINGYTF. The CDR3 DNA follows: TGCGCCAGCAGCTCCGGACAGGGGATTAATGGCTACACCTTC. The full variable domain, with the rest looked up from reference TRBV5-1 and TRBJ1-2, is KAGVTQTPRYLIKTRGQQVTLSCSPISGHRSVSWYQQTPGQGLQFLFEYFSETQRNKGNFPGRFSGRQFSNSRSEMNVSTLELGDSALYLCASSSGQGINGYTFGSGTRLTVV.

The chain employs TRBV6-1 and TRBJ1-3, with TRBD1 as a possible D gene (5 bases). V lost 2 bases, J lost 0 bases, and 17 bases lay in between. From germline, CDR1 is MNHNS and CDR2 SASEGT. The CDR3 loop spans 18 amino acids. The CDR3 sequence is CASSERRLGGGSGNTIYF. The CDR3 bases are TGTGCCAGCAGTGAAAGAAGGCTGGGGGGGGGCTCTGGAAACACCATATATTTT.

V usage is TRBV5-6 and J usage is TRBJ2-7; no firm D call. The CDR3 sequence is 14 residues long. From germline, CDR1 is SGHDT and CDR2 YYEEEE. Trimming removed 0 bases from V and 4 bases from J, with 11 bases in between. The CDR3 DNA sequence: TGTGCCAGCAGCTTGGCGGTGAGGAATTACGAGCAGTACTTC. Amino acids: CASSLAVRNYEQYF. The full variable domain, with the rest looked up from reference TRBV5-6 and TRBJ2-7, is DAGVTQSPTHLIKTRGQQVTLRCSPKSGHDTVSWYQQALGQGPQFIFQYYEEEERQRGNFPDRFSGHQFPNYSSELNVNALLLGDSALYLCASSLAVRNYEQYFGPGTRLTVT.

The chain recombines TRBV5-4 with TRBJ1-1; 10 bases agree with TRBD1. The length of the CDR3 is 16 residues. The V gene end was trimmed by 4 bases and the J gene end by 2 bases; junction bases not matched to a gene: 8. In germline, CDR1 is SGHNT, CDR2 YYREEE (reference sequence). This chain's CDR3 is CASSNQGQGRNTEAFF. CDR3 nucleotide sequence: TGTGCCAGCAGCAATCAGGGACAGGGGCGTAACACTGAAGCTTTCTTT.

This chain links TRBV30 with TRBJ1-5; D perhaps matches TRBD1 (6 bases). The length of the CDR3 is 16 residues. Germline CDR1 reads GTSNPN; CDR2 reads SVGIG (reference sequence). Deletions cut 4 bases from V and 1 base from J, with 17 bases between. The CDR3 is CAWNPSPGGSNQPQHF. Here the CDR3 DNA reads TGTGCCTGGAACCCCTCCCCGGGGGGCAGCAATCAGCCCCAGCATTTT.

As to this clone: This specimen includes other DNA sequences encoding the same CDR3. V is TRBV3-1 (or the pseudogene TRBV3-2) and J is TRBJ1-1, with 7 positions matching TRBD1. CDR1 is LGHDT and CDR2 is YNNKEL in the germline V gene (reference sequence). This CDR3 region has 13 residues. Trimming removed 6 bases from V and 3 bases from J; junction bases left unmatched: 4. CDR3 in DNA: TGTGCCAGCAGTCCTACAGGGGACACTGAAGCTTTCTTT. It encodes CASSPTGDTEAFF.

This clone was detected once. V and J are TRBV24-1 and TRBJ1-5; the D gene is possibly TRBD1 (6 bases). Germline V gene data show CDR1 as KGHDR and CDR2 as SFDVKD. This CDR3 spans 15 amino acids. Trimming left V 4 bases short and J 1 base short, with 10 bases between. The CDR3 region is CATSETGFSNQPQHF. The CDR3 DNA reads TGTGCCACCAGTGAGACAGGTTTCAGCAATCAGCCCCAGCATTTT.

V usage is TRBV3-1 (or the pseudogene TRBV3-2) and J usage is TRBJ2-7, with D tentatively TRBD2 (6 bases). V lost 4 bases, J lost 6 bases, and 19 bases lay in between. The CDR3 length is 15 residues. Germline loops: CDR1 LGHDT, CDR2 YNNKEL (reference sequence). The CDR3: CASSLNTRGTAEQYF. The CDR3 DNA follows: TGTGCCAGCAGCCTGAATACGCGGGGAACCGCCGAGCAGTACTTC.

This sequence joins TRBV18 and TRBJ1-5; 9 nucleotides line up with TRBD1. The length of the CDR3 is 15 residues. The germline V gene has CDR1 KGHSH and CDR2 LQKENI. Trimming at V came to 3 bases and at J to 9 bases, leaving 9 bases not matched to a gene. The CDR3 region is CASSPGTGRLGPQHF. The CDR3 DNA reads TGTGCCAGCTCACCCGGGACAGGGCGGCTGGGGCCCCAGCATTTT. The full variable domain, with the rest looked up from reference TRBV18 and TRBJ1-5, is NAGVMQNPRHLVRRRGQEARLRCSPMKGHSHVYWYRQLPEEGLKFMVYLQKENIIDESGMPKERFSAEFPKEGPSILRIQQVVRGDSAAYFCASSPGTGRLGPQHFGDGTRLSIL.

V and J are TRBV6-4 and TRBJ2-5, with D uncertain. Trimming stripped 2 bases from V and 5 bases from J, with 6 bases between. CDR3 length equals 12 residues. Germline V gene lookup returns CDR1 MRHNA and CDR2 SNTAGT. The CDR3, as DNA: TGTGCCAGCAGTGACCGGGTGGAGACCCAGTACTTC. Translating gives CASSDRVETQYF.

This clone was observed at least ten times. V usage is TRBV5-1 and J usage is TRBJ1-4; 8 nucleotides agree with TRBD1. Germline V gene data show CDR1 as SGHRS and CDR2 as YFSETQ. V was clipped by 4 bases and J by 5 bases; unmatched bases: 7. The CDR3 covers 15 residues. CDR3 in amino acids: CASSASGGLNEKLFF. The DNA for the CDR3 is TGCGCCAGCAGCGCATCAGGGGGCCTGAATGAAAAACTGTTTTTT.